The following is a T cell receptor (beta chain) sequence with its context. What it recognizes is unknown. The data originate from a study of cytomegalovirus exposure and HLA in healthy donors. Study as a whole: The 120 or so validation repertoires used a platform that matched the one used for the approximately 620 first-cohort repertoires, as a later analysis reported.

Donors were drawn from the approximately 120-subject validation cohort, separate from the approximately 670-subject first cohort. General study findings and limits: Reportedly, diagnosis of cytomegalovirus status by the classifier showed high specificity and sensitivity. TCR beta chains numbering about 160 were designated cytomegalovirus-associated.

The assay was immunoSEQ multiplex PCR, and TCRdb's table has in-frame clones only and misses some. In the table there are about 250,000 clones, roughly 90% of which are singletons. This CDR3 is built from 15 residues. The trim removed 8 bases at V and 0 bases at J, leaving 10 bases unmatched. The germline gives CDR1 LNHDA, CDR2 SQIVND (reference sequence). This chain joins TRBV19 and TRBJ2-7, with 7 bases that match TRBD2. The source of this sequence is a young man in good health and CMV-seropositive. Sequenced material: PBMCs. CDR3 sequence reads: CASGPMGGSSYEQYF. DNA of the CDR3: TGTGCCAGTGGCCCGATGGGGGGGAGCTCCTACGAGCAGTACTTC.